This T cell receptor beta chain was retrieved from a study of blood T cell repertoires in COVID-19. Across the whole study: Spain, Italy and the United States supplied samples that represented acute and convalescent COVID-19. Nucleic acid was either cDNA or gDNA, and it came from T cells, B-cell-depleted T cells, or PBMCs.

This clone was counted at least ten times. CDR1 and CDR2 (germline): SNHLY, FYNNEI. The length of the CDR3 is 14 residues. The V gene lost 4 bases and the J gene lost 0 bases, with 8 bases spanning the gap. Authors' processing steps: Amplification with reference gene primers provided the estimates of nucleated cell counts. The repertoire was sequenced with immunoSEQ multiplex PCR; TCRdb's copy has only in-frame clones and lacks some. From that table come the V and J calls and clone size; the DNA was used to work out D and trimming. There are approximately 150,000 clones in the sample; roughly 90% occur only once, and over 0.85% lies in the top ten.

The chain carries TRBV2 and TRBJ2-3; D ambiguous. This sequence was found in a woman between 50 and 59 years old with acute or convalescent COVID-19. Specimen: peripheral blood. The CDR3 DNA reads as TGTGCCAGCAGTGTACTATCTAGCACAGATACGCAGTATTTT. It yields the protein CASSVLSSTDTQYF.